Detailed here is one T cell receptor (beta chain). Its antigen is still unknown. Original methodology: ImmunoSEQ sequences covered only the junction and lacked quality scores; filtering therefore differed. Produced via immunoSEQ multiplex PCR; TCRdb's table is partial and in-frame only. The V and J calls and clone size were taken over from that table, and D and trimming were inferred from the DNA. Altogether 2 million to 2.5 million clones are present, about 92% being singletons, with the ten largest covering about 1.8%. The naive CD8 subset, CD45RO-negative cells positively selected for CCR7, excluded terminally differentiated effector memory CD45RA+ cells. The data stem from a study of shared clonotypes between healthy human individuals. About the research overall: The donor pool was made up of a couple of women and a few men aged 18 to 49. Regarding the study as a whole: Limitation of the genetic and exposure-history diversity represented came from the few donors.

The length of the CDR3 is 17 residues. The trim removed 2 bases at V and 6 bases at J, leaving 9 bases unmatched. Germline values: CDR1 SGHVS, CDR2 FNYEAQ. Sequenced input: naive CD8+ T cells from PBMCs. The source of this sequence is a man aged 18 to 29 in good health. Some clones in this sample may be carry-over from other donors' samples. V usage is TRBV7-6 and J usage is TRBJ2-3, with TRBD2 matching over 12 bases. CDR3 region: CASSLMRPLAGGDTQYF. The CDR3 coding sequence is TGTGCCAGCAGCTTAATGCGCCCCCTAGCGGGAGGGGATACGCAGTATTTT.